One sample yielded the 17 T cell receptor beta chains listed below, sequenced in a study of blood T cells in healthy people across ages. Alongside a J-beta primer mix, a sample-barcoded 5' primer served in a second PCR lasting roughly 7 to 12 cycles. Via MiXCR, TCRdb re-called the 5' RACE reads, giving one row per CDR3 protein. The sample holds hundreds of thousands of distinct CDR3 sequences, under 25% seen once. The source material was blood. All receptors come from a man aged 65 to 79 in good health.

This clonotype has a handful of counts. The rearrangement uses TRBV7-9 and TRBJ2-7; 10 bases line up with TRBD2. The J segment lost 5 bases and the V segment lost 0 bases, leaving 4 bases of the junction unmatched. The CDR3 runs 15 residues. The germline gives CDR1 SEHNR, CDR2 FQNEAQ (reference sequence). Written as DNA, the CDR3 is TGTGCCAGCAGCTTAGCGCTAGCGGGAGTCCACGAGCAGTACTTC. Translated, it gives CASSLALAGVHEQYF.

This clonotype was seen repeatedly, ten times or more. This chain joins TRBV12-5 and TRBJ2-1, with D possibly matching TRBD2 (6 bases). Trimming shortened V by 7 bases and J by 6 bases, and 16 bases separated the two germline ends. Germline lookup yields CDR1 LGHNT and CDR2 FRNRAP. This CDR3 contains 14 residues. The CDR3, as DNA: TGTGCTAGTGCCATGGGGGGTCCGAGCAATGAGCAGTTCTTC. It codes for CASAMGGPSNEQFF.

This clonotype was counted a few times. J is TRBJ1-3 and V is TRBV12-3 or TRBV12-4, with 8 bases matching TRBD1. The V gene end was trimmed by 4 bases and the J gene end by 0 bases; junction bases not matched to a gene: 2. The CDR3 contains 15 residues. The CDR3 sequence: CASSWTGSSGNTIYF. CDR3 coding DNA: TGTGCCAGCAGTTGGACAGGGAGCTCTGGAAACACCATATATTTT.

Only a few counts were recorded for this clonotype. The chain carries TRBV4-3 and TRBJ1-4; possibly TRBD1 for D (6 bases). Germline-derived CDR1 and CDR2 are LGHNA and YSLEER. CDR3 length equals 14 residues. V shed 0 bases and J shed 8 bases, with 10 bases lying between them. The CDR3 spells CASSQEWGREKLFF. In DNA form, the CDR3 reads TGCGCCAGCAGCCAAGAGTGGGGGCGCGAAAAACTGTTTTTT.

This clonotype was seen a few times. This chain connects TRBV12-3 or TRBV12-4 to TRBJ1-3, with TRBD1 identical over 8 bases. V was pared by 6 bases and J by 4 bases, with 5 bases of the junction left unmatched. This CDR3 has 14 amino acids. The CDR3 bases are TGTGCCAGCAGCAGACAGGGGCCAGGAAACACCATATATTTT. Translated, it gives CASSRQGPGNTIYF.

The chain recombines TRBV20-1 with TRBJ2-3; perhaps TRBD2 as D (5 bases). Germline values: CDR1 DFQATT, CDR2 SNEGSKA (reference sequence). The CDR3 runs to 15 residues. The V and J ends lost 0 bases and 0 bases respectively, with 10 bases between them. The CDR3 is CSARDSSGSTDTQYF. The CDR3 coding sequence is TGCAGTGCTAGAGATTCCAGCGGTAGCACAGATACGCAGTATTTT.

This clonotype was counted a few times. The rearrangement joins TRBV5-6 to TRBJ1-1; TRBD1 is a possible D gene (5 bases). CDR1 is SGHDT, CDR2 YYEEEE, per germline. Trimming removed 2 bases from V and 2 bases from J, with 16 bases in between. The CDR3 has 16 residues. CDR3 sequence reads: CASSLLAGQANTEAFF. CDR3 nucleotides: TGTGCCAGCAGCTTATTAGCGGGGCAGGCAAACACTGAAGCTTTCTTT. Variable domain in full (rest from reference TRBV5-6 and TRBJ1-1): DAGVTQSPTHLIKTRGQQVTLRCSPKSGHDTVSWYQQALGQGPQFIFQYYEEEERQRGNFPDRFSGHQFPNYSSELNVNALLLGDSALYLCASSLLAGQANTEAFFGQGTRLTVV.

V usage is TRBV6-2 or TRBV6-3 and J usage is TRBJ2-5; 11 bases are shared with TRBD2. The J call may be faulty, since TRBJ2-7 better matches the DNA end. Germline-derived CDR1 and CDR2 are MNHEY and SVGEGT. The CDR3 contains 17 residues. The CDR3 sequence: CASSYSIGGTSGDEQYF. The CDR3 DNA is TGTGCCAGCAGTTACTCGATTGGGGGGACTAGCGGCGACGAGCAGTACTTC.

The chain recombines TRBV5-1 with TRBJ2-5, with TRBD2 matching 8 bases. The J call is doubtful: the DNA matches TRBJ2-1 better. This CDR3 comprises 15 residues. In germline, CDR1 is SGHRS, CDR2 YFSETQ. Here the CDR3 DNA reads TGCGCCAGCAGCTTGATCTCTAGCGGGTTCGATGAGCAGTTCTTC. Amino acid sequence: CASSLISSGFDEQFF.

This clonotype was detected only a few times. V usage is TRBV20-1 and J usage is TRBJ1-2; the D gene is possibly TRBD1 (5 bases). CDR1 and CDR2 from the germline V gene are DFQATT and SNEGSKA (reference sequence). V dropped 3 bases and J dropped 7 bases, with 12 bases sitting between them. This CDR3 has 12 amino acids. The CDR3 sequence is CSARGGRGGYTF. The CDR3 DNA sequence: TGCAGTGCTAGGGGGGGGAGGGGTGGCTACACCTTC.

This clonotype was counted between two and nine times. The J gene is TRBJ2-1, the V gene TRBV20-1, with TRBD2 matching 7 bases. This CDR3 is 19 amino acids long. Per germline, CDR1 DFQATT and CDR2 SNEGSKA (reference sequence). The junction had 17 bases not matched to a gene; V was cut back by 1 base and J by 2 bases. Written as DNA, the CDR3 is TGCAGTGCTAGAGTCTTAGGCGGCCGCGGGAGCAGAACCTACAATGAGCAGTTCTTC. As protein: CSARVLGGRGSRTYNEQFF.

This rearrangement joins TRBV6-2 or TRBV6-3 to TRBJ1-5; no clear D. The germline V gene encodes CDR1 MNHEY and CDR2 SVGEGT. The V and J ends lost 5 bases and 5 bases respectively, with 13 bases between them. The CDR3 is 14 residues long. CDR3 in amino acids: CASSPLEGYQPQHF. In nucleotides, the CDR3 is TGTGCCAGCAGTCCCCTGGAGGGTTATCAGCCCCAGCATTTT.

The CDR3 DNA follows: TGTGCCAGCAGCATATCAGGGAACTACGAGCAGTACTTC. Translated, it gives CASSISGNYEQYF. The gene calls are TRBV7-8 and TRBJ2-7; possible D gene TRBD1, 5 bases. V lost 5 bases, J lost 3 bases, and 11 bases lay in between. The CDR3 loop spans 13 amino acids. The germline CDR1 and CDR2 sequences are SGHVS and FQNEAQ.

This clonotype was picked up a small number of times. The gene calls are TRBV5-1 and TRBJ1-1; D perhaps matches TRBD1 (5 bases). Germline V gives CDR1 SGHRS, CDR2 YFSETQ. The V and J ends lost 4 bases and 1 base respectively, with 14 bases between them. This CDR3 spans 15 amino acids. For the CDR3, the DNA is TGCGCCAGCAGCCCTCGGGACGGATCGAACACTGAAGCTTTCTTT. Its protein product is CASSPRDGSNTEAFF.

The chain carries TRBV7-9 and TRBJ2-1; D gene ambiguous. CDR1 is SEHNR, CDR2 FQNEAQ, per germline (reference sequence). Trimming removed 0 bases at V and 4 bases at J, with 10 bases between. The CDR3 totals 15 residues. The CDR3 spells CASSLASLRYNEQFF. The CDR3 DNA follows: TGTGCCAGCAGCTTAGCGTCATTGAGATACAATGAGCAGTTCTTC.

The chain joins TRBV20-1 to TRBJ2-7, with TRBD1 matching over 8 bases. After removal of 4 bases from V and 5 bases from J, the junction contained 7 bases not matched to a gene. The CDR3 contains 13 residues. CDR1 is DFQATT and CDR2 is SNEGSKA in the germline V gene (reference sequence). CDR3 bases: TGCAGTGCTATAAACCAGGGGGCCCACGAGCAGTACTTC. Translating gives CSAINQGAHEQYF.

This clonotype occurred a few times. The chain combines TRBV3-1 with TRBJ2-5; tentatively, D is TRBD2 (6 bases). In germline, CDR1 is LGHDT, CDR2 YNNKEL (reference sequence). CDR3 size: 15 residues. The germline V and J ends were trimmed by 3 bases and 3 bases, with 14 bases remaining between them. Written as DNA, the CDR3 is TGTGCCAGCAGCCAGTTGGGACTGGATAAAGAGACCCAGTACTTC. Translating it yields CASSQLGLDKETQYF.